This T cell receptor beta chain was identified in a study of T cell responses to AZD1222 COVID-19 vaccine. Trimming cost V 8 bases and J 8 bases; bases outside gene matches: 7. There are 13 residues in the CDR3. Germline CDR1 and CDR2: KGHSH and LQKENI. The assay was immunoSEQ multiplex PCR, and TCRdb's table has in-frame clones only and misses some. The data hold about 200,000 clones, with approximately 93% observed a single time. With respect to this clone: The antigen remains unidentified.

Study-level findings and limits: Clonal diversity was possibly underestimated, and white British individuals and females predominated among donors.

The V call is TRBV18, the J call TRBJ1-2, with 11 bases that match TRBD1. The sequence was obtained from an adult who received the AZD1222 COVID-19 vaccine. The sequences come from peripheral blood, collected 28 days after the second AZD1222 dose. The CDR3 DNA reads TGTGCCAGCATCGGACAGGGGGCTTCCGGCTACACCTTC. It specifies CASIGQGASGYTF.